The 25 T cell receptor beta chains below come from one sample, sequenced in a study of blood T cell repertoires in COVID-19. Produced via immunoSEQ multiplex PCR; TCRdb's table is partial and in-frame only. Altogether 75,000 to 100,000 clones are present, roughly 87% being singletons, with the ten largest covering about 7%. Sequenced input: peripheral blood. The receptors were gathered from a man between 65 and 85 years old with acute or convalescent COVID-19.

This chain uses TRBV6-6 with TRBJ1-4; D remains ambiguous. CDR1 and CDR2 from the germline V gene are MNHNY and SVGAGI (reference sequence). The CDR3 runs 10 residues. V lost 8 bases, J lost 6 bases, and 4 bases lay in between. CDR3 nucleotides: TGTGCCAGCGGCTATGAAAAACTGTTTTTT. Translation: CASGYEKLFF.

This chain connects TRBV6-2 or TRBV6-3 to TRBJ1-6; D remains unclear. From germline, CDR1 is MNHEY and CDR2 SVGEGT. Trimming removed 4 bases from V and 8 bases from J, with 15 bases in between. The CDR3 spans 15 residues. For the CDR3, the DNA is TGTGCCAGCAGTTCAGACTCGTCGGGATATTCACCCCTCCACTTT. It encodes CASSSDSSGYSPLHF.

The chain is built from TRBV19 and TRBJ2-1, with D possibly TRBD2 on 7 matching bases. V lost 1 base and J 8 bases, leaving 15 bases between the germline ends. Germline lookup yields CDR1 LNHDA and CDR2 SQIVND (reference sequence). The CDR3 totals 15 residues. CDR3 DNA: TGTGCCAGTAGTATAGGAGACGGGGGGCCCTATGAGCAGTTCTTC. Protein sequence: CASSIGDGGPYEQFF.

This chain uses TRBV18 with TRBJ2-7; 11 bases map to TRBD2. The germline V gene has CDR1 KGHSH and CDR2 LQKENI. This CDR3 contains 15 residues. V shed 1 base, J shed 5 bases, and the junction held 4 bases outside the gene matches. In DNA, the CDR3 is TGTGCCAGCTCACCACTGGGACTAGCGGAAAACGAGCAGTACTTC. Protein product: CASSPLGLAENEQYF.

CDR3 in amino acids: CASSLGSGTDTQYF. The CDR3 coding sequence is TGTGCCAGCAGCTTGGGGTCGGGCACAGATACGCAGTATTTT. V gene TRBV5-5 combines with J gene TRBJ2-3; D not certain. V was clipped by 0 bases and J by 1 base, with 6 bases between them. Germline CDR1 reads SGHKS; CDR2 reads YYEKEE (reference sequence). CDR3 length equals 14 residues.

This chain joins TRBV19 and TRBJ2-1; D may be TRBD2 (5 bases). The CDR3 is made up of 18 amino acids. CDR1 is LNHDA, CDR2 SQIVND, per germline (reference sequence). V lost 0 bases and J 1 base, leaving 16 bases between the germline ends. The CDR3 DNA reads TGTGCCAGTAGTATAGACTTTTGGAGCGGCGGTTCCTACAATGAGCAGTTCTTC. Protein product: CASSIDFWSGGSYNEQFF.

This clone was counted between two and nine times. The chain links TRBV30 to TRBJ1-3; the D is unclear. Trimming cost V 8 bases and J 1 base, with 15 bases left between them. The germline CDR1 and CDR2 sequences are GTSNPN and SVGIG (reference sequence). The CDR3 is 14 residues long. CDR3 in amino acids: CATHPGNSGNTIYF. The CDR3 DNA follows: TGTGCCACCCATCCCGGGAATTCTGGAAACACCATATATTTT.

The chain employs TRBV29-1 and TRBJ2-7; D possibly corresponds to TRBD1 (6 bases). Trimming took 0 bases from V and 1 from J, leaving 13 bases between them. The CDR3 consists of 15 residues. Germline assignment: CDR1 SQVTM and CDR2 ANQGSEA. The CDR3 reads CSVEEETGLSYEQYF. The CDR3 DNA is TGCAGCGTTGAAGAAGAGACAGGCTTATCCTACGAGCAGTACTTC.

The chain recombines TRBV27 with TRBJ1-1; TRBD1 matches at 8 bases. The germline gives CDR1 MNHEY, CDR2 SMNVEV (reference sequence). This CDR3 is 15 amino acids long. V dropped 4 bases and J dropped 11; count of bases not matched to a gene: 15. The CDR3 is CASSSPRRGLSRAFF. CDR3 nucleotide sequence: TGTGCCAGCAGTTCCCCCCGCAGGGGGCTCTCTCGGGCTTTCTTT.

This chain joins TRBV3-1 (or the pseudogene TRBV3-2) and TRBJ1-1; D might be TRBD1 (5 bases). The germline V and J ends were trimmed by 0 bases and 6 bases, with 23 bases remaining between them. CDR3 length: 18 amino acids. The germline gives CDR1 LGHDT, CDR2 YNNKEL (reference sequence). CDR3: CASSQDMGRPCKSPEAFF. The CDR3 nucleotides read TGTGCCAGCAGCCAAGACATGGGGCGCCCCTGTAAGTCCCCTGAAGCTTTCTTT.

V gene TRBV7-9 combines with J gene TRBJ2-2, with D unclear. Per germline, CDR1 SEHNR and CDR2 FQNEAQ (reference sequence). Trimming left V 3 bases short and J 4 bases short, with 6 bases between. The CDR3 is made up of 13 amino acids. This chain's CDR3 is CASSFSSTGELFF. CDR3 nucleotide sequence: TGTGCCAGCAGCTTTTCGAGCACCGGGGAGCTGTTTTTT.

The J gene is TRBJ2-2, the V gene TRBV9; unclear D gene. V was pared by 3 bases and J by 3 bases, with 3 bases between. This CDR3 has 12 amino acids. Germline V gives CDR1 SGDLS, CDR2 YYNGEE. The CDR3 reads CASSADTGELFF. The CDR3 DNA sequence: TGTGCCAGCAGCGCCGACACCGGGGAGCTGTTTTTT.

The chain recombines TRBV27 with TRBJ2-1; 11 bases match TRBD2. The ends lost 5 bases at V and 7 bases at J; junction bases unmatched: 10. The CDR3 is 16 amino acids. The germline V gene encodes CDR1 MNHEY and CDR2 SMNVEV (reference sequence). The CDR3 here is CASSPPGLAVENEQFF. CDR3 sequence (DNA): TGTGCCAGCAGTCCACCGGGACTAGCGGTAGAAAATGAGCAGTTCTTC.

The V call is TRBV10-3, the J call TRBJ2-6; D uncertain. CDR3 length: 14 amino acids. V was clipped by 6 bases and J by 2 bases, with 8 bases between them. Germline V gives CDR1 ENHRY, CDR2 SYGVKD. The CDR3 sequence is CAIRGQTGANVLTF. In nucleotides, the CDR3 is TGTGCCATCAGGGGCCAGACTGGGGCCAACGTCCTGACTTTC.

The chain links TRBV28 to TRBJ2-2; tentatively, D is TRBD2 (5 bases). CDR3 length equals 17 residues. The V gene's germline CDR1 is MDHEN and CDR2 SYDVKM. The V gene lost 4 bases and the J gene lost 0 bases, with 15 bases spanning the gap. CDR3 amino acids: CASSSRLLVSNTGELFF. The CDR3 DNA reads TGTGCCAGCAGTTCCAGATTACTAGTCTCGAACACCGGGGAGCTGTTTTTT.

The rearrangement links TRBV3-1 (or the pseudogene TRBV3-2) to TRBJ2-2, with TRBD2 matching over 7 bases. V lost 5 bases, J lost 6 bases, and 6 bases stayed unmatched. CDR3 size: 14 residues. CDR1 is LGHDT, CDR2 YNNKEL, per germline (reference sequence). The CDR3 region has the DNA TGTGCCAGCAGCATAAGCGGGATCGCCGGGGAGCTGTTTTTT. Protein: CASSISGIAGELFF.

The chain combines TRBV24-1 with TRBJ2-2; TRBD1 might be the D (5 bases). This CDR3 spans 13 amino acids. In germline, CDR1 is KGHDR, CDR2 SFDVKD. The CDR3 is CASAGYGTGELFF. Written as DNA, the CDR3 is TGTGCTTCCGCAGGGTACGGGACCGGGGAGCTGTTTTTT.

This chain uses TRBV15 with TRBJ2-3; D possibly corresponds to TRBD2 (6 bases). Trimming removed 1 base from V and 4 bases from J, with 6 bases in between. Looked up from germline, CDR1 is LNHNV and CDR2 is YYDKDF (reference sequence). CDR3 length equals 13 residues. CDR3: CATSRGGADTQYF. The DNA for the CDR3 is TGTGCCACCAGCAGAGGGGGGGCAGATACGCAGTATTTT.

The chain uses TRBV19 and TRBJ1-2, with D unresolved. Germline assignment: CDR1 LNHDA and CDR2 SQIVND (reference sequence). V was shortened by 7 bases and J by 1 base, with 13 bases between the two germline ends. The CDR3 has 14 residues. The CDR3 bases are TGTGCCAGTACCGACCCCGGGTATAACTATGGCTACACCTTC. Translating gives CASTDPGYNYGYTF.

The rearrangement links TRBV27 to TRBJ2-2; 7 bases align to TRBD1. CDR3 length: 14 amino acids. V lost 7 bases to trimming and J lost 4 bases; unmatched junction nucleotides: 6. Germline V gene lookup returns CDR1 MNHEY and CDR2 SMNVEV (reference sequence). The CDR3 DNA reads as TGTGCCAGCACCCTAGACAGGGCCACCGGGGAGCTGTTTTTT. It specifies CASTLDRATGELFF.

The rearrangement joins TRBV7-8 to TRBJ2-1, with 9 bases aligning to TRBD2. Trimming at V came to 5 bases and at J to 4 bases, leaving 12 bases not matched to a gene. The CDR3 spans 17 residues. Germline V gene data show CDR1 as SGHVS and CDR2 as FQNEAQ. The CDR3 loop is CASSLKTGTSRYNEQFF. The DNA of the CDR3 is TGTGCCAGCAGCCTAAAAACCGGGACTAGCAGATACAATGAGCAGTTCTTC.

Details on this clone: The junction does not match germline at one end; this may be a read error. The genes are TRBV19 and TRBJ2-1, with TRBD2 identical over 11 bases. CDR3 size: 16 residues. Per the germline V gene, CDR1 is LNHDA and CDR2 is SQIVND (reference sequence). The CDR3, as DNA: TGTGCCAGTAGCATAGCGGGGGGGCCGATCCACAATGAGCAGTTCTTC. Residues: CASSIAGGPIHNEQFF.

V gene TRBV24-1 combines with J gene TRBJ2-1; 9 bases fit TRBD1. CDR1 KGHDR and CDR2 SFDVKD come from the germline V gene. The trim removed 9 bases at V and 3 bases at J, leaving 2 bases unmatched. CDR3 size: 13 residues. The CDR3 loop reads CATGTGNYNEQFF. CDR3 DNA: TGTGCCACCGGGACAGGGAACTACAATGAGCAGTTCTTC.

This rearrangement joins TRBV11-2 to TRBJ2-7, with 8 bases aligning to TRBD1. In germline, CDR1 is SGHAT, CDR2 FQNNGV. The CDR3 is made up of 16 amino acids. The V segment lost 3 bases and the J segment 3 bases; nucleotides outside the gene matches: 10. CDR3 loop: CASSFLGQGPSYEQYF. CDR3 bases: TGTGCCAGCAGCTTCCTTGGACAGGGCCCGAGCTACGAGCAGTACTTC.

V gene TRBV29-1 combines with J gene TRBJ1-5; no reliable D call. Germline-derived CDR1 and CDR2 are SQVTM and ANQGSEA. This CDR3 is 15 amino acids long. The V and J ends lost 5 bases and 4 bases respectively, with 18 bases between them. This chain's CDR3 is CSVLTVTDSNQPQHF. CDR3 nucleotide sequence: TGCAGCGTTCTCACCGTTACGGACTCAAATCAGCCCCAGCATTTT.